The rows below give T cell receptor beta chains drawn from one sample of a study of T cell responses to AZD1222 COVID-19 vaccine. The protocol was immunoSEQ multiplex PCR, while the TCRdb copy is restricted to in-frame clones and leaves out a portion. In the table there are more than 140,000 clones, approximately 90% of which are singletons. Sequencing used peripheral blood, obtained on day 0 of MenACWY control vaccination. Receptor source: an adult in good health. CDR3s include the opening cysteine and the closing phenylalanine or tryptophan. Each record gives: V gene, clone size, D gene, J gene, CDR3 DNA, CDR3 protein. The D gene is left open where the match is weak. Size is stated for part of the rows, as once, few or many counts, or as a class when the clone is expanded.

v_call: TRBV5-1
clone_size: NA
d_call: NA
j_call: TRBJ1-2
cdr3_nt: TGCGCCAGCAGCTTGACCGCCCAGTTCCGGTATGGCTACACCTTC
cdr3_aa: CASSLTAQFRYGYTF

v_call: TRBV11-3
clone_size: NA
d_call: NA
j_call: TRBJ2-5
cdr3_nt: TGTGCCAGCAGCGAAGCGGGTACCACCCAGTACTTC
cdr3_aa: CASSEAGTTQYF

v_call: TRBV11-3
clone_size: NA
d_call: NA
j_call: TRBJ2-7
cdr3_nt: TGTGCCAGCAGCTCCACCTACGAGCAGTACTTC
cdr3_aa: CASSSTYEQYF

v_call: TRBV6-1
clone_size: NA
d_call: NA
j_call: TRBJ2-7
cdr3_nt: TGTGCCAGCAGTGAAGCCTGGGAGCAGTACTTC
cdr3_aa: CASSEAWEQYF

v_call: TRBV6-1
clone_size: NA
d_call: TRBD1
j_call: TRBJ1-6
cdr3_nt: TGTGCCAGCAGTGAAGGCCGGGACAGGGGTAATTCACCCCTCCACTTT
cdr3_aa: CASSEGRDRGNSPLHF

v_call: TRBV7-2
clone_size: once
d_call: NA
j_call: TRBJ2-1
cdr3_nt: TGTGCCAGCAGCTCCCAAAGCGTTTCCCACGGTGAGCAGTTCTTC
cdr3_aa: CASSSQSVSHGEQFF

v_call: TRBV30
clone_size: once
d_call: NA
j_call: TRBJ2-7
cdr3_nt: TGTGCCTGGAGTGTACAGGGTGCATCCTACGAGCAGTACTTC
cdr3_aa: CAWSVQGASYEQYF

v_call: TRBV6-5
clone_size: NA
d_call: NA
j_call: TRBJ1-1
cdr3_nt: TGTGCCAGCCTAGCGGGGGCAGGAATGAACACTGAAGCTTTCTTT
cdr3_aa: CASLAGAGMNTEAFF

v_call: TRBV2
clone_size: NA
d_call: NA
j_call: TRBJ2-3
cdr3_nt: TGTGCCAGCAGTGAAAACGGACTACCCGGCGATACGCAGTATTTT
cdr3_aa: CASSENGLPGDTQYF

v_call: TRBV5-5
clone_size: NA
d_call: TRBD1
j_call: TRBJ1-2
cdr3_nt: TGTGCCAGCAGCATAGCCGGGACAGGGTCACATTTCTTC
cdr3_aa: CASSIAGTGSHFF

v_call: TRBV5-8
clone_size: NA
d_call: NA
j_call: TRBJ2-7
cdr3_nt: TGTGCCAGCACCCTAACCGTCTACGAGCAGTACTTC
cdr3_aa: CASTLTVYEQYF

v_call: TRBV6-2/TRBV6-3
clone_size: NA
d_call: TRBD1
j_call: TRBJ2-1
cdr3_nt: TGTGCCAGCAGTTACCTACCACAGGAGACAGGGATTTGGAATGAGCAGTTCTTC
cdr3_aa: CASSYLPQETGIWNEQFF

v_call: TRBV9
clone_size: NA
d_call: NA
j_call: TRBJ2-1
cdr3_nt: TGTGCCAGCAGCGAGAGGGGGGGACAATACAATGAGCAGTTCTTC
cdr3_aa: CASSERGGQYNEQFF

v_call: TRBV19
clone_size: NA
d_call: TRBD2
j_call: TRBJ2-1
cdr3_nt: TGTGCCAGTAGTATTCAGCGGGAGCCCTACAATGAGCAGTTCTTC
cdr3_aa: CASSIQREPYNEQFF

v_call: TRBV7-3
clone_size: NA
d_call: NA
j_call: TRBJ2-1
cdr3_nt: TGTGCCAGCAGCTTACATATGAATAGCCCCCTCAGCTACAATGAGCAGTTCTTC
cdr3_aa: CASSLHMNSPLSYNEQFF

v_call: TRBV6-5
clone_size: NA
d_call: TRBD2
j_call: TRBJ2-1
cdr3_nt: TGTGCCAGCAGTTACTGGGCTAGCGGGGACAATGAGCAGTTCTTC
cdr3_aa: CASSYWASGDNEQFF

v_call: TRBV7-3
clone_size: NA
d_call: NA
j_call: TRBJ2-2
cdr3_nt: TGTGCCAGCAGCTCGCAAGCGTTCACCGGGGAGCTGTTTTTT
cdr3_aa: CASSSQAFTGELFF

v_call: TRBV28
clone_size: NA
d_call: NA
j_call: TRBJ1-2
cdr3_nt: TGTGCCAGCAGTTTATATCCAGGGCAGGGCTACACCTTC
cdr3_aa: CASSLYPGQGYTF

v_call: TRBV15
clone_size: NA
d_call: NA
j_call: TRBJ2-7
cdr3_nt: TGTGCCACCAGCAGAGTCGTGGGGACACCCCGGCACGAGCAGTACTTC
cdr3_aa: CATSRVVGTPRHEQYF

v_call: TRBV10-3
clone_size: NA
d_call: NA
j_call: TRBJ1-1
cdr3_nt: TGTGCCATCAGACAGGATTTGAACACTGAAGCTTTCTTT
cdr3_aa: CAIRQDLNTEAFF

v_call: TRBV9
clone_size: NA
d_call: NA
j_call: TRBJ2-4
cdr3_nt: TGTGCCAGCAGCGTAGGGGGGCCTGGGATTCAGTACTTC
cdr3_aa: CASSVGGPGIQYF

v_call: TRBV5-1
clone_size: few
d_call: TRBD1
j_call: TRBJ1-3
cdr3_nt: TGCGCCAGCACGGCGGGACAGGGGGCGGGAAACACCATATATTTT
cdr3_aa: CASTAGQGAGNTIYF

v_call: TRBV6-2/TRBV6-3
clone_size: NA
d_call: NA
j_call: TRBJ1-2
cdr3_nt: TGTGCCAGCAGTTCAACCGCCAACTATGGCTACACCTTC
cdr3_aa: CASSSTANYGYTF

v_call: TRBV27
clone_size: few
d_call: TRBD1
j_call: TRBJ2-4
cdr3_nt: TGTGCCAGCAGTGTGACCCCCGGGACAGGCAAAAACATTCAGTACTTC
cdr3_aa: CASSVTPGTGKNIQYF

v_call: TRBV30
clone_size: NA
d_call: NA
j_call: TRBJ1-5
cdr3_nt: TGTGCCTGGAGTGGCATAGGGATTAATCAGCCCCAGCATTTT
cdr3_aa: CAWSGIGINQPQHF

v_call: TRBV6-2/TRBV6-3
clone_size: few
d_call: NA
j_call: TRBJ2-3
cdr3_nt: TGTGCCAGCAGCCAAGGGACTCCGGCACAGTATTTT
cdr3_aa: CASSQGTPAQYF

v_call: TRBV7-9
clone_size: NA
d_call: NA
j_call: TRBJ2-3
cdr3_nt: TGTGCCAGCAGCTTAGGTCAGGGTTTAGATACGCAGTATTTT
cdr3_aa: CASSLGQGLDTQYF

v_call: TRBV7-8
clone_size: NA
d_call: NA
j_call: TRBJ2-7
cdr3_nt: TGTGCCAGCAGCCCGAATATCCACGAGCAGTACTTC
cdr3_aa: CASSPNIHEQYF

v_call: TRBV11-2
clone_size: NA
d_call: TRBD1
j_call: TRBJ2-5
cdr3_nt: TGTGCCAGCAGCTCCCATCCCGGGACAGGGCCGGGGGTGACCCAGTACTTC
cdr3_aa: CASSSHPGTGPGVTQYF

v_call: TRBV5-1
clone_size: once
d_call: NA
j_call: TRBJ2-3
cdr3_nt: TGCGCCAGCAGCGGGGGGACTTACGTGTCAGATACGCAGTATTTT
cdr3_aa: CASSGGTYVSDTQYF

v_call: TRBV7-2
clone_size: once
d_call: NA
j_call: TRBJ2-3
cdr3_nt: TGTGCCAGCAGCTTAGAACACCTTAGCACAGATACGCAGTATTTT
cdr3_aa: CASSLEHLSTDTQYF

v_call: TRBV11-3
clone_size: few
d_call: TRBD1
j_call: TRBJ1-4
cdr3_nt: TGTGCCAGCAGCAAAGGGGGACAGGGCAGGGAAAAACTGTTTTTT
cdr3_aa: CASSKGGQGREKLFF

v_call: TRBV5-4
clone_size: NA
d_call: NA
j_call: TRBJ1-1
cdr3_nt: TGTGCCAGCCGATCCAGCCTACCCGCTGAAGCTTTCTTT
cdr3_aa: CASRSSLPAEAFF

v_call: TRBV5-6
clone_size: NA
d_call: NA
j_call: TRBJ2-1
cdr3_nt: TGTGCCAGCAGCTTGGCGGGTATTACCTACAATGAGCAGTTCTTC
cdr3_aa: CASSLAGITYNEQFF

v_call: TRBV20-1
clone_size: NA
d_call: NA
j_call: TRBJ1-6
cdr3_nt: TGCAGTGCTAGTCCGGGGGCTTCACCCCTCCACTTT
cdr3_aa: CSASPGASPLHF

v_call: TRBV12-3/TRBV12-4
clone_size: NA
d_call: NA
j_call: TRBJ1-1
cdr3_nt: TGTGCCAGCAGCCCGCCCTGGGGTACTGAAGCTTTCTTT
cdr3_aa: CASSPPWGTEAFF

v_call: TRBV28
clone_size: NA
d_call: NA
j_call: TRBJ2-7
cdr3_nt: TGTGCCAGCAGTCTCTACGGGACACCGACCTACGAGCAGTACTTC
cdr3_aa: CASSLYGTPTYEQYF

v_call: TRBV6-2/TRBV6-3
clone_size: NA
d_call: NA
j_call: TRBJ2-7
cdr3_nt: TGTGCCAGCAGTACCTACATCCCGGGCCAGTACTTC
cdr3_aa: CASSTYIPGQYF

v_call: TRBV4-3
clone_size: NA
d_call: NA
j_call: TRBJ2-1
cdr3_nt: TGCGCCAGCAGCCAAGAAGGCGGCAGGGGAGTCCCCTACAATGAGCAGTTCTTC
cdr3_aa: CASSQEGGRGVPYNEQFF

v_call: TRBV19
clone_size: NA
d_call: TRBD2
j_call: TRBJ2-5
cdr3_nt: TGTGCCAGTAGTATAGGGGTGGGGACTAGCGGGGGCACCCCGGGGGAGACCCAGTACTTC
cdr3_aa: CASSIGVGTSGGTPGETQYF

v_call: TRBV7-3
clone_size: NA
d_call: NA
j_call: TRBJ1-1
cdr3_nt: TGTGCCAGCAGCTTAACAACAGTAATGAACACTGAAGCTTTCTTT
cdr3_aa: CASSLTTVMNTEAFF

v_call: TRBV19
clone_size: NA
d_call: NA
j_call: TRBJ2-6
cdr3_nt: TGTGCCACCCGGGATGGGTCTGGGGCCAACGTCCTGACTTTC
cdr3_aa: CATRDGSGANVLTF

v_call: TRBV14
clone_size: few
d_call: NA
j_call: TRBJ2-5
cdr3_nt: TGTGCCAGCAGCCAAGATGGCAGCCAAGAGACCCAGTACTTC
cdr3_aa: CASSQDGSQETQYF

v_call: TRBV4-3
clone_size: NA
d_call: NA
j_call: TRBJ2-3
cdr3_nt: TGCGCCAGCAGCCAAGATAACAGGGCGTGGGGTACGCAGTATTTT
cdr3_aa: CASSQDNRAWGTQYF

v_call: TRBV4-3
clone_size: NA
d_call: NA
j_call: TRBJ1-6
cdr3_nt: TGCGCCAGCAGCCAAGAACAGGCAATAGGGAATTCACCCCTCCACTTT
cdr3_aa: CASSQEQAIGNSPLHF

v_call: TRBV11-2
clone_size: NA
d_call: NA
j_call: TRBJ2-6
cdr3_nt: TGTGCCAGCAGCTTAGGCAGGTCTGGGGCCAACGTCCTGACTTTC
cdr3_aa: CASSLGRSGANVLTF

v_call: TRBV28
clone_size: NA
d_call: TRBD1
j_call: TRBJ1-2
cdr3_nt: TGTGCCAGCAGTTGGGGACAGGCCTTAGAGGGCTACACCTTC
cdr3_aa: CASSWGQALEGYTF

v_call: TRBV5-5
clone_size: NA
d_call: NA
j_call: TRBJ1-4
cdr3_nt: TGTGCCAGCAGCTGGGGACCTACAACTAATGAAAAACTGTTTTTT
cdr3_aa: CASSWGPTTNEKLFF

v_call: TRBV18
clone_size: NA
d_call: TRBD1
j_call: TRBJ1-6
cdr3_nt: TGTGCCAGCTCACAAAATGGACAGGGAAATTCACCCCTCCACTTT
cdr3_aa: CASSQNGQGNSPLHF

v_call: TRBV5-6
clone_size: NA
d_call: NA
j_call: TRBJ1-3
cdr3_nt: TGTGCCAGCAGCTTGGTAGGCTCTGGAAACACCATATATTTT
cdr3_aa: CASSLVGSGNTIYF

v_call: TRBV9
clone_size: NA
d_call: TRBD2
j_call: TRBJ2-1
cdr3_nt: TGTGCCAGCAGCGTAGGCGGGAGGTACAATGAGCAGTTCTTC
cdr3_aa: CASSVGGRYNEQFF

v_call: TRBV7-8
clone_size: NA
d_call: NA
j_call: TRBJ2-3
cdr3_nt: TGTGCCAGCAGCCGAGAGTTGACAGGACCTAACACAGATACGCAGTATTTT
cdr3_aa: CASSRELTGPNTDTQYF

v_call: TRBV6-6
clone_size: NA
d_call: TRBD1
j_call: TRBJ1-3
cdr3_nt: TGTGCCAGCAGTGGGACAGCCGGAAACACCATATATTTT
cdr3_aa: CASSGTAGNTIYF

v_call: TRBV4-3
clone_size: once
d_call: TRBD2
j_call: TRBJ2-3
cdr3_nt: TGCGCCAGCAGCCAGGCCCTGGCTAGCGGGGGCACAGATACGCAGTATTTT
cdr3_aa: CASSQALASGGTDTQYF